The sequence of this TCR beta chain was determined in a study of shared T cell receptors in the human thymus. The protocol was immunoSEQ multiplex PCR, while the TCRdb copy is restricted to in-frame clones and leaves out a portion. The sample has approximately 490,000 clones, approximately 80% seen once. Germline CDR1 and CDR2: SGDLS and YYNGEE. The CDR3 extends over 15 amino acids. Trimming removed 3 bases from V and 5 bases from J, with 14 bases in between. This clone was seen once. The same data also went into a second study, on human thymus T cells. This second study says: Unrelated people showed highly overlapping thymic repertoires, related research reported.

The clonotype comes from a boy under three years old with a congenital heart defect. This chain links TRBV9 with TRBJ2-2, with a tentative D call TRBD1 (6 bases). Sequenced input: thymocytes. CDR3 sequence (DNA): TGTGCCAGCAGCGCCGGGACAAACGGAACCGGGGAGCTGTTTTTT. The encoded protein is CASSAGTNGTGELFF.